The T cell receptor (beta chain) described here comes from a study of blood T cells in healthy people across ages (dated by TCRdb to between 2014 and 2017). Regarding the research as a whole: In model experiments, template switching captured roughly one uniquely barcoded TCR beta cDNA molecule for every two T cells. The study measured age-related changes in TCR beta repertoire diversity using deep sequencing normalized with unique cDNA molecular identifiers. Donors of different ages were randomly distributed across sequencing lanes to avoid experimental bias. Four age groups were formed from the donors: young (average approximately 15 years), middle-aged (around 40), aged (roughly 58) and long-lived (82). The study analyzed two additional independent replicas of 1 million unique cDNA reads from the same blood draw for two donors, one aged 18 to 29 and one aged 80 or older.

Cut back by 0 bases and 1 base, the V and J ends lie 12 bases apart. Per the germline V gene, SGHTA is the CDR1 and FQGNSA is the CDR2. Including the terminal cysteine and phenylalanine, the CDR3 comprises 16 residues. Only CDR3 DNA remains: 48 bases, in frame from the first base. Systemically healthy Caucasian individuals from Russia, 35 to 40 in total and aged roughly 6 to 90 years, were included as donors. Each donor gave 9.5 to 10 milliliters of peripheral blood, drawn into EDTA-treated Vacutainer tubes. PBMCs were isolated by Ficoll-Paque density-gradient centrifugation, with at least 6.5 million obtained per sample. Total RNA, at least 5 micrograms per sample, was extracted from PBMCs with Trizol reagent. The percentages of naive CD45RAhigh/CD27high T cells were determined by flow cytometry on a PBMC aliquot from every donor. Results and caveats for the whole study, not just this receptor: The long-lived group showed more naive CD4+ T cells, fewer expanded clones and increased TCR diversity than the aged group, suggesting age selection. Because donor CMV infection status was unknown, age-related changes in expanded clonotypes were potentially confounded. A strong correlation was found between observed TCR beta diversity and the percentage of naive T cells measured by flow cytometry. Total diversity estimates from one million sequenced T cells were considered lower bounds and underestimates. Because profiling used bulk unsorted PBMCs, naive and antigen-experienced compartments could not be compared conclusively. Observed TCR beta diversity per million T cells fell roughly linearly with age, and a significant reduction was already apparent by age around 36.

Remarks on this clonotype: Its target antigen remains unknown. Within one base of it there is no much larger clone, and no base qualities were kept.

The library was generated by 5' RACE. The instrument given in TCRdb is Illumina HiSeq 2500. A second roughly 7 to 11 cycle PCR used a sample-barcoded 5' primer and a J-beta primer mix. A template-switch 5' adaptor carrying 12 random nucleotides introduced a unique molecular identifier onto each TCR beta cDNA molecule. At least 3 million CDR3-containing paired-end reads were obtained from each sample. The Mint cDNA synthesis kit, primed by a TRBC-specific oligonucleotide, was used to synthesize first-strand cDNA from all RNA. All cDNA was treated with uracil-DNA glycosylase and then went through a first 18-cycle PCR with the universal primers M1SS and BC2_uni_R. The authors' analysis ran thus. Each sample was normalized by randomly selecting 1 million high-quality reads, each carrying a distinct molecular identifier. Instead of being binned into consensus sequences, reads with shared molecular identifiers were discarded. MiTCR, with a Q25 quality threshold and the strictest error-elimination algorithm, was used for CDR3 identification, clonotype clustering and error correction. A nonparametric unseen species model with Euler transformation was used to estimate a lower bound on total TCR beta diversity. TCRdb reworked the public reads: Q25 trimming with fastp, MiXCR clone assembly, productive beta chains retained. When rows share a CDR3 protein, they turn into one entry using the most common DNA and genes. Clone size and V and J calls follow TCRdb, not the original study. Within this sample are about 730,000 distinct CDR3 sequences, with roughly two fifths of them counted one time only. Clones ranked in the top ten supply around 20% of the sample.

This sequence originates from a woman aged 55-69 years in good health. The rearrangement joined TRBV7-2 to TRBJ1-2, with the D segment identity uncertain. The material sequenced was blood. In nucleotide form, the sequence is TGTGCCAGCAGCTTAGCGCTCGTCCATATTAACTATGGCTACACCTTC. Translated, it gives CASSLALVHINYGYTF.